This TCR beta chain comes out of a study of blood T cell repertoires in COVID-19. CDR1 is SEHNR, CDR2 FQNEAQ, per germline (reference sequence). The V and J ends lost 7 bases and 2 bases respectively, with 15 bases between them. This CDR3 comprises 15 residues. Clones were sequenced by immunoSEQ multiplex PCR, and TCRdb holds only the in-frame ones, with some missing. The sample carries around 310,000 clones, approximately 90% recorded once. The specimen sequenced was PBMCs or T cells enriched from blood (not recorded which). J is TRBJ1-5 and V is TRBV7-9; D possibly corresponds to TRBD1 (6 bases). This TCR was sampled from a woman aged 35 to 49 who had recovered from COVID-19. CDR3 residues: CASIELGGGNQPQHF. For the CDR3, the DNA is TGTGCCAGCATCGAATTAGGGGGGGGCAATCAGCCCCAGCATTTT.